This T cell receptor (beta chain) was retrieved from a study of blood T cells in healthy people across ages. Study-wide background: Using template switching, researchers captured about one barcoded beta molecule for each two T cells. Study-level results: Whereas aged donors had fewer naive CD4+ cells, long-lived donors had more of them and higher diversity.

This CDR3 has 17 amino acids. Germline loops: CDR1 DFQATT, CDR2 SNEGSKA (reference sequence). After removal of 2 bases from V and 0 bases from J, the junction contained 6 bases not matched to a gene. A J-beta primer mix and a sample-barcoded 5' primer were used in a second PCR of about 7 to 12 cycles. One entry per CDR3 protein results from TCRdb running MiXCR on the 5' RACE reads. The top ten clones hold around 32% of a sample with about 680,000 distinct CDR3 sequences, 45% to 50% of them seen once. This clonotype was observed many times. Its antigen is unknown. Sequenced input: blood. The chain couples TRBV20-1 to TRBJ2-1, with 11 bases aligning to TRBD2. This TCR derives from an older woman in good health. CDR3: CSARTSGGPFSYNEQFF. The DNA of the CDR3 is TGCAGTGCTAGAACTAGCGGGGGACCCTTCTCCTACAATGAGCAGTTCTTC.